The 24 T cell receptor beta chains below all came from one sample that was sequenced in a study of blood T cell repertoires in COVID-19. TCRdb keeps only in-frame clones here, not all; method: immunoSEQ multiplex PCR. The sample shows about 200,000 clones, just over 85% of them seen only once. The sequenced material came from PBMCs or T cells enriched from blood (not recorded which). The source of these receptors is a woman between 35 and 50 years old with acute COVID-19.

Worth noting for this clone: Other DNA sequences in this specimen translate into the identical CDR3. V usage is TRBV7-9 and J usage is TRBJ1-4; D remains unclear. V dropped 1 base and J dropped 0 bases, with 6 bases sitting between them. CDR1 is SEHNR and CDR2 is FQNEAQ in the germline V gene (reference sequence). This CDR3 is built from 15 residues. The CDR3 loop reads CASSLGQATNEKLFF. For the CDR3, the DNA is TGTGCCAGCAGCTTAGGGCAGGCAACTAATGAAAAACTGTTTTTT.

J is TRBJ2-3 and V is TRBV21-1; TRBD2, the table's D call, lacks a check against the DNA. TRBV21-1 is designated a pseudogene. This CDR3 has 17 residues. The CDR3 region is CASSRVTSGRNTDTQYF. The CDR3 DNA sequence: TGTGCCAGCAGCAGGGTAACTAGCGGGAGGAACACAGATACGCAGTATTTT.

The chain carries TRBV3-1 (or the pseudogene TRBV3-2) and TRBJ1-6, with TRBD1 as a possible D gene (5 bases). The CDR3 runs to 18 residues. The V end lost 1 base, the J end lost 9 bases, and 22 bases lay between the germline ends. Germline CDR1 and CDR2: LGHDT and YNNKEL (reference sequence). CDR3 DNA sequence: TGTGCCAGCAGCCAAGGTCGTAATCGGGGCAGGGAGGGTTCACCCCTCCACTTT. Translated, it gives CASSQGRNRGREGSPLHF.

The chain has TRBV30 and TRBJ2-2, with D possibly matching TRBD1 (7 bases). The germline V gene encodes CDR1 GTSNPN and CDR2 SVGIG (reference sequence). V was cut by 1 base and J by 5 bases, with 20 bases left in between. CDR3 size: 17 residues. The CDR3 DNA follows: TGTGCCTGGAGTGGACCGGGGGCAGGGGGAAATACCGGGGAGCTGTTTTTT. It yields the protein CAWSGPGAGGNTGELFF. Full variable domain (remainder filled in from reference TRBV30 and TRBJ2-2): SQTIHQWPATLVQPVGSPLSLECTVEGTSNPNLYWYRQAAGRGLQLLFYSVGIGQISSEVPQNLSASRPQDRQFILSSKKLLLSDSGFYLCAWSGPGAGGNTGELFFGEGSRLTVL.

This chain links TRBV30 with TRBJ1-5, with D possibly matching TRBD1 (6 bases). CDR1 is GTSNPN, CDR2 SVGIG, per germline (reference sequence). The CDR3 length is 13 residues. Trimming pared 1 base from V and 5 bases from J, leaving 9 bases between. The CDR3 sequence: CAWSDREHQPQHF. CDR3 in DNA: TGTGCCTGGAGTGACAGGGAGCATCAGCCCCAGCATTTT.

The chain joins TRBV19 to TRBJ1-1; D is undetermined. The CDR3 runs to 16 residues. The V gene lost 0 bases and the J gene lost 1 base, with 12 bases spanning the gap. Germline loops: CDR1 LNHDA, CDR2 SQIVND (reference sequence). This CDR3 reads CASSIERWQTNTEAFF. CDR3 in DNA: TGTGCCAGTAGTATAGAACGCTGGCAAACGAACACTGAAGCTTTCTTT.

The V and J genes are TRBV4-2 and TRBJ1-4, with D maybe TRBD1 (5 bases). CDR1 LGHNA and CDR2 YNFKEQ come from the germline V gene. The CDR3 runs 16 residues. The V end lost 1 base, the J end lost 2 bases, and 11 bases lay between the germline ends. The CDR3 sequence is CASSQARRGTNEKLFF. Written as DNA, the CDR3 is TGTGCCAGCAGCCAAGCGCGCCGGGGGACTAATGAAAAACTGTTTTTT.

A few counts support this clone. J is TRBJ2-2 and V is TRBV5-1; no clear D gene. The CDR3 runs 15 residues. CDR1 and CDR2 (germline): SGHRS, YFSETQ. Trimming took off 7 bases at V and 2 bases at J, with 15 bases between the two ends. The CDR3 DNA is TGCGCCAGCCGCTCAGGTACCTCCAACACCGGGGAGCTGTTTTTT. Its protein product is CASRSGTSNTGELFF.

The chain recombines TRBV21-1 with TRBJ1-3. TRBV21-1 is reported as a pseudogene. The CDR3 contains 14 residues. CDR3 DNA: TGTGCCAGCAGCACTCCGGAGAGAGGAAACACCATATATTTT. This sequence encodes CASSTPERGNTIYF.

The chain links TRBV9 to TRBJ1-1; D may be TRBD1 (6 bases). Germline loops: CDR1 SGDLS, CDR2 YYNGEE. V was cut by 3 bases and J by 2 bases, with 11 bases left in between. The CDR3 spans 14 residues. The CDR3 DNA reads TGTGCCAGCAGCGCCTTGGGGGCTAACACTGAAGCTTTCTTT. This gives the protein CASSALGANTEAFF.

This rearrangement joins TRBV6-2 or TRBV6-3 to TRBJ1-2, with D maybe TRBD1 (6 bases). The CDR3 runs 13 residues. Germline loops: CDR1 MNHEY, CDR2 SVGEGT. Between the trimmed V and J ends, which lost 5 bases and 6 bases, there was a span of 13 bases. This CDR3 reads CASSVMGADGYTF. The CDR3, as DNA: TGTGCCAGCAGTGTAATGGGGGCGGATGGCTACACCTTC.

The chain employs TRBV28 and TRBJ1-5; TRBD1 is a possible D gene (6 bases). Trimming removed 6 bases from V and 1 base from J, with 16 bases in between. CDR3 length: 16 residues. CDR1 is MDHEN, CDR2 SYDVKM, per germline. The CDR3 DNA sequence: TGTGCCAGCAGGGGACAAGGTGGCAGGAGCAATCAGCCCCAGCATTTT. This gives the protein CASRGQGGRSNQPQHF.

The gene calls are TRBV5-4 and TRBJ2-4; 11 positions match TRBD2. CDR1 and CDR2 (germline): SGHNT, YYREEE (reference sequence). V shed 1 base and J 5 bases; nucleotides not matched to a gene: 8. The CDR3 has 17 residues. CDR3 sequence reads: CASSLLVLAGDENIQYF. DNA for the CDR3: TGTGCCAGCAGCTTGTTAGTACTAGCGGGAGACGAAAACATTCAGTACTTC.

This clone occurred once. The chain combines TRBV5-1 with TRBJ2-1; perhaps TRBD1 as D (6 bases). Trimming left V 3 bases short and J 8 bases short, with 12 bases between. The CDR3 consists of 13 residues. Germline-derived CDR1 and CDR2 are SGHRS and YFSETQ. In DNA form, the CDR3 reads TGCGCCAGCAGCTCACAGGGTATCGATGAGCAGTTCTTC. Its protein product is CASSSQGIDEQFF.

The CDR3 nucleotides are TGTGCCAGCAGTCCAGACTCAAACGAGCAGTACTTC. It encodes CASSPDSNEQYF. This chain links TRBV11-1 with TRBJ2-7; D unresolved. The V gene's germline CDR1 is SGHAT and CDR2 FQDESV (reference sequence). The CDR3 loop spans 12 amino acids. V was pared by 6 bases and J by 5 bases, with 11 bases between. Using reference TRBV11-1 and TRBJ2-7 for the parts outside the CDR3, the full variable domain is EAEVAQSPRYKITEKSQAVAFWCDPISGHATLYWYRQILGQGPELLVQFQDESVVDDSQLPKDRFSAERLKGVDSTLKIQPAELGDSAMYLCASSPDSNEQYFGPGTRLTVT.

This clone has a handful of counts. V and J are TRBV7-3 and TRBJ2-3; maybe TRBD2 (5 bases). Germline values: CDR1 SGHTA, CDR2 FQGTGA. The CDR3 sequence is 14 residues long. Deletions cut 2 bases from V and 4 bases from J, with 10 bases between. The CDR3 here is CASSLRGESDTQYF. CDR3 bases: TGTGCCAGCAGCTTACGGGGAGAGTCAGATACGCAGTATTTT.

This sequence joins TRBV24-1 and TRBJ1-2, with D possibly matching TRBD1 (5 bases). Trimming took off 4 bases at V and 5 bases at J, with 7 bases between the two ends. The CDR3 is made up of 12 amino acids. Germline lookup yields CDR1 KGHDR and CDR2 SFDVKD. The CDR3 coding sequence is TGTGCCACCAGTGACTCAGGGTATGGCTACACCTTC. As protein: CATSDSGYGYTF.

The chain uses TRBV6-4 and TRBJ2-3; D call uncertain. The CDR3 consists of 15 residues. Germline V gives CDR1 MRHNA, CDR2 SNTAGT. With 4 bases removed from V and 3 bases from J, the gap between germline ends came to 14 bases. CDR3 region: CASSVSSSTTDTQYF. CDR3 DNA sequence: TGTGCCAGCAGTGTCTCTAGTAGTACTACAGATACGCAGTATTTT.

The J gene is TRBJ2-3, the V gene TRBV19; 8 nucleotides line up with TRBD2. Trimming removed 4 bases from V and 10 bases from J; junction bases left unmatched: 13. This CDR3 comprises 15 residues. Germline loops: CDR1 LNHDA, CDR2 SQIVND (reference sequence). The CDR3 nucleotides are TGTGCCAGTAGTAAGAATCGTGCGGGGGGCGAGGCGCAGTATTTT. Its protein is CASSKNRAGGEAQYF.

V usage is TRBV11-2 and J usage is TRBJ1-4; perhaps TRBD1 as D (6 bases). The germline V gene encodes CDR1 SGHAT and CDR2 FQNNGV. Trimming cost V 4 bases and J 8 bases, with 23 bases left between them. This CDR3 contains 17 residues. CDR3 nucleotide sequence: TGTGCCAGCAGCTCCCCGGGAGGGGGACCATTTGGGGAAAAACTGTTTTTT. This sequence encodes CASSSPGGGPFGEKLFF.

The J gene is TRBJ2-7, the V gene TRBV27; perhaps TRBD1 as D (6 bases). V lost 4 bases to trimming and J lost 1 base, with 17 bases between them. The CDR3 runs to 16 residues. Looked up from germline, CDR1 is MNHEY and CDR2 is SMNVEV (reference sequence). The CDR3 spells CASSSRGLAVSYEQYF. CDR3 DNA: TGTGCCAGCAGTTCCAGGGGTCTAGCCGTGTCCTACGAGCAGTACTTC.

The chain combines TRBV28 with TRBJ2-7; D possibly corresponds to TRBD2 (6 bases). The ends were cut back, 8 bases at V and 3 bases at J, with 8 bases in the middle. The CDR3 has 11 amino acids. The V gene's germline CDR1 is MDHEN and CDR2 SYDVKM. The CDR3 DNA reads as TGTGCCAGCGTGGGGGGCTACGAGCAGTACTTC. This gives the protein CASVGGYEQYF.

The chain combines TRBV19 with TRBJ2-1; D not resolved. This CDR3 has 13 residues. Trimming pared 7 bases from V and 2 bases from J, leaving 9 bases between. The germline CDR1 and CDR2 sequences are LNHDA and SQIVND (reference sequence). CDR3 amino acids: CASNGNPYNEQFF. In DNA, the CDR3 is TGTGCCAGTAATGGCAATCCCTACAATGAGCAGTTCTTC.

The rearrangement links TRBV27 to TRBJ2-1; the match to TRBD2 covers 9 bases. The CDR3 runs 15 residues. With V trimmed by 2 bases and J by 6 bases, 5 bases remained unmatched. The germline CDR1 and CDR2 sequences are MNHEY and SMNVEV (reference sequence). CDR3 sequence (DNA): TGTGCCAGCAGTTTAGCGGGAGGGCCCCGCAATGAGCAGTTCTTC. It encodes CASSLAGGPRNEQFF.